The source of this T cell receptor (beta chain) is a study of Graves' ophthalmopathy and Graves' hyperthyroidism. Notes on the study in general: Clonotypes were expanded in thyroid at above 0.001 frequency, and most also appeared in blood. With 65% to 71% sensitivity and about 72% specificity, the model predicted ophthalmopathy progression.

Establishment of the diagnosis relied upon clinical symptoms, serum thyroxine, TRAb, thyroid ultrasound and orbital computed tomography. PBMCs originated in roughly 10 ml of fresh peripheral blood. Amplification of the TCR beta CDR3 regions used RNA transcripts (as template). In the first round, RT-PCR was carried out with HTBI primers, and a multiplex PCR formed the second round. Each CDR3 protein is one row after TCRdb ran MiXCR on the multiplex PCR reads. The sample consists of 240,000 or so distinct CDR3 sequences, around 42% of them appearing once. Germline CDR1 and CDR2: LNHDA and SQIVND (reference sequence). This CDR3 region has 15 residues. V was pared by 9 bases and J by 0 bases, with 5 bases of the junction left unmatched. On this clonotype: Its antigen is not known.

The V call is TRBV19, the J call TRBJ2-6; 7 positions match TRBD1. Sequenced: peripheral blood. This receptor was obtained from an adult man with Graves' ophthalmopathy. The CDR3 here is CASKGDSSGANVLTF. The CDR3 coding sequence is TGTGCCAGCAAAGGGGACAGCTCTGGGGCCAACGTCCTGACTTTC.